One and the same sample provided the 18 T cell receptor beta chains below, sequenced in a study of blood T cell repertoires in COVID-19. Generated by immunoSEQ multiplex PCR, the TCRdb table keeps only in-frame clones and is missing some. The sample records around 59,000 clones, approximately 82% being singletons. Sequencing was done on a sample of peripheral blood. The receptors were sampled from a man at least 80 years old with acute or convalescent COVID-19.

The rearrangement joins TRBV5-6 to TRBJ1-6; maybe TRBD1 (6 bases). The germline CDR1 and CDR2 sequences are SGHDT and YYEEEE. This CDR3 spans 14 amino acids. V was shortened by 4 bases and J by 10 bases, with 15 bases between the two germline ends. The CDR3 DNA reads as TGTGCCAGCAGCCTTGGACAGTATCGCTCACCCCTCCACTTT. Translating it yields CASSLGQYRSPLHF.

The J gene is TRBJ1-4, the V gene TRBV5-4, with D unclear. V was cut by 0 bases and J by 3 bases, with 6 bases left in between. CDR1 SGHNT and CDR2 YYREEE come from the germline V gene (reference sequence). CDR3 length: 14 residues. The CDR3 bases are TGTGCCAGCAGCTTGGACGTAGCTAATGAAAAACTGTTTTTT. Protein product: CASSLDVANEKLFF.

The chain recombines TRBV27 with TRBJ1-3, with D hard to call. Between the trimmed V and J ends, which lost 6 bases and 4 bases, there was a span of 13 bases. The CDR3 sequence is 14 residues long. Per germline, CDR1 MNHEY and CDR2 SMNVEV (reference sequence). The CDR3 DNA reads as TGTGCCAGCAGGCGGGCAGGTTCCGGAAACACCATATATTTT. Amino acids: CASRRAGSGNTIYF.

The gene calls are TRBV25-1 and TRBJ2-1; 11 bases align to TRBD2. Germline values: CDR1 MGHDK, CDR2 SYGVNS. This CDR3 has 18 residues. V shed 0 bases and J 0 bases; nucleotides not matched to a gene: 4. Here the CDR3 DNA reads TGTGCCAGCAGTGAATACCCGGGACTAGCGGCCTCCTACAATGAGCAGTTCTTC. Translating it yields CASSEYPGLAASYNEQFF.

This chain uses TRBV10-2 with TRBJ1-2, with 7 bases fitting TRBD1. V lost 7 bases, J lost 7 bases, and 9 bases stayed unmatched. Germline CDR1 WSHSY, CDR2 SAAADI. This CDR3 comprises 13 residues. CDR3 DNA: TGCGCCAGCACCGAGGACAGGATCGGTGGCTACACCTTC. It translates to CASTEDRIGGYTF.

This clone turned up a few times. The V and J genes are TRBV27 and TRBJ1-2; no definite D call. The CDR3 runs to 14 residues. From germline, CDR1 is MNHEY and CDR2 SMNVEV (reference sequence). V was clipped by 0 bases and J by 4 bases, with 9 bases between them. Written as DNA, the CDR3 is TGTGCCAGCAGTTTATCGGGCAGCTTCTATGGCTACACCTTC. It encodes CASSLSGSFYGYTF.

The chain recombines TRBV5-8 with TRBJ1-1; 9 nucleotides line up with TRBD1. Trimming removed 0 bases from V and 3 bases from J; junction bases left unmatched: 6. Germline loops: CDR1 SGHTS, CDR2 YDEGEE. The CDR3 extends over 16 amino acids. The CDR3 region is CASSLAGDRVDTEAFF. Here the CDR3 DNA reads TGTGCCAGCAGCTTGGCCGGGGACAGGGTAGACACTGAAGCTTTCTTT.

The chain's CDR3 is CASSQEERQGKSYTF. The CDR3 DNA follows: TGTGCCAGCAGCCAAGAAGAGAGGCAGGGTAAGAGCTACACCTTC. J is TRBJ1-2 and V is TRBV3-1 (or the pseudogene TRBV3-2), with D perhaps TRBD1 (5 bases). CDR1 and CDR2 (germline): LGHDT, YNNKEL (reference sequence). Trimming cost V 0 bases and J 9 bases, with 17 bases left between them. The CDR3 is made up of 15 amino acids.

This chain connects TRBV3-1 (or the pseudogene TRBV3-2) to TRBJ1-1; D gene uncertain. Per germline, CDR1 LGHDT and CDR2 YNNKEL (reference sequence). This CDR3 spans 14 amino acids. Trimming took 0 bases from V and 1 from J, leaving 6 bases between them. The CDR3 loop is CASSQDLWNTEAFF. The CDR3 region has the DNA TGTGCCAGCAGCCAAGATCTCTGGAACACTGAAGCTTTCTTT.

The genes are TRBV5-6 and TRBJ2-7; D not resolved. The germline V gene has CDR1 SGHDT and CDR2 YYEEEE. CDR3 length: 16 residues. Trimming took 0 bases from V and 6 from J, leaving 19 bases between them. The DNA of the CDR3 is TGTGCCAGCAGCTTGGAAGTCAGGCGTTCATTGGGCGAGCAGTACTTC. The encoded protein is CASSLEVRRSLGEQYF. Complete variable domain (other parts from reference TRBV5-6 and TRBJ2-7): DAGVTQSPTHLIKTRGQQVTLRCSPKSGHDTVSWYQQALGQGPQFIFQYYEEEERQRGNFPDRFSGHQFPNYSSELNVNALLLGDSALYLCASSLEVRRSLGEQYFGPGTRLTVT.

V usage is TRBV28 and J usage is TRBJ1-4; 7 nucleotides match TRBD1. Germline-derived CDR1 and CDR2 are MDHEN and SYDVKM. V lost 5 bases and J lost 2; bases outside the gene matches: 8. This CDR3 is built from 16 residues. The CDR3 DNA follows: TGTGCCAGCAGTCGACGCTCAGGGGGTACTAATGAAAAACTGTTTTTT. Protein sequence: CASSRRSGGTNEKLFF.

CDR3 residues: CASTEAGYEQYF. Written as DNA, the CDR3 is TGTGCCAGCACCGAGGCCGGATACGAGCAGTACTTC. The V and J genes are TRBV6-5 and TRBJ2-7, with D unresolved. Germline CDR1 and CDR2: MNHEY and SVGAGI. V lost 7 bases and J lost 4, with 11 bases in between. The CDR3 has 12 amino acids.

The chain links TRBV28 to TRBJ1-1; D remains ambiguous. The germline gives CDR1 MDHEN, CDR2 SYDVKM. The CDR3 consists of 16 residues. V lost 6 bases, J lost 2 bases, and 19 bases lay in between. Here the CDR3 reads CASSPESRSSNTEAFF. The CDR3 DNA reads as TGTGCCAGCAGCCCCGAGTCTCGTTCCTCCAACACTGAAGCTTTCTTT.

The rearrangement uses TRBV28 and TRBJ2-5; 9 positions match TRBD2. The germline CDR1 and CDR2 sequences are MDHEN and SYDVKM. After removal of 8 bases from V and 4 bases from J, the junction contained 8 bases not matched to a gene. This CDR3 is built from 14 residues. The CDR3 nucleotides read TGTGCCAGCGGGGCTAGCGGGGTCCCAGAGACCCAGTACTTC. Amino acids: CASGASGVPETQYF.

This chain connects TRBV24-1 to TRBJ2-3, with D possibly TRBD1 on 6 matching bases. CDR1 is KGHDR and CDR2 is SFDVKD in the germline V gene. Trimming took 3 bases from V and 3 from J, leaving 9 bases between them. The CDR3 runs 14 residues. CDR3 region: CATSDPGTTDTQYF. For the CDR3, the DNA is TGTGCCACCAGTGATCCTGGGACAACAGATACGCAGTATTTT.

This clone turned up a few times. The V call is TRBV10-3, the J call TRBJ2-1, with D maybe TRBD1 (6 bases). CDR3 length equals 14 residues. Germline CDR1 is ENHRY and CDR2 is SYGVKD. With 3 bases removed from V and 5 bases from J, the gap between germline ends came to 11 bases. The CDR3 spells CAISDGQRNNEQFF. The CDR3 DNA is TGTGCCATCAGTGATGGACAGCGCAACAATGAGCAGTTCTTC.

The chain links TRBV5-4 to TRBJ2-5; 8 bases align to TRBD1. Germline trimming cut 4 bases from V and 1 base from J; bases unmatched to any gene: 12. In germline, CDR1 is SGHNT, CDR2 YYREEE (reference sequence). This CDR3 spans 17 amino acids. The CDR3, as DNA: TGTGCCAGCAGCCGGGGGACGGGGACAGGTATCCAAGAGACCCAGTACTTC. As protein: CASSRGTGTGIQETQYF.

The chain uses TRBV5-4 and TRBJ1-5; a weak D match, TRBD1 (5 bases). The CDR3 is made up of 13 amino acids. Germline V gene sequence: CDR1 SGHNT, CDR2 YYREEE (reference sequence). Trimming cost V 0 bases and J 9 bases, with 10 bases left between them. This chain's CDR3 is CASSLGRDLPQHF. As DNA, the CDR3 is TGTGCCAGCAGCTTGGGGCGGGACCTGCCCCAGCATTTT. Using reference TRBV5-4 and TRBJ1-5 for the parts outside the CDR3, the full variable domain is ETGVTQSPTHLIKTRGQQVTLRCSSQSGHNTVSWYQQALGQGPQFIFQYYREEENGRGNFPPRFSGLQFPNYSSELNVNALELDDSALYLCASSLGRDLPQHFGDGTRLSIL.